Listed below are T cell receptor beta chains from one sample, sequenced in a study of T cells in Graves' hyperthyroidism and ophthalmopathy. TCRdb re-called the multiplex PCR reads through MiXCR, storing one row per CDR3 protein. The data show under 300,000 distinct CDR3 sequences, with about an eighth seen just once and roughly 8.2% held by the top ten. Sequencing was done on a sample of blood. The receptors here all came from a woman aged 40-49 years with Graves' hyperthyroidism. The CDR3 runs from the conserved cysteine through the conserved F or W. The D gene is left open where the match is weak. Clone size is shown for a subset of rows, as once, few, many or a class of expanded clone.

TRBD1	NA	TRBJ1-2	TRBV4-1	CASSQGGAGGNYGYTF	TGCGCCAGCAGCCAAGGGGGGGCAGGGGGAAACTATGGCTACACCTTC
NA	many	TRBJ1-5	TRBV28	CASRDKGGQPQHF	TGTGCCAGCAGGGACAAGGGAGGTCAGCCCCAGCATTTT
NA	many	TRBJ2-5	TRBV12-3/TRBV12-4	CASTAEETQYF	TGTGCCAGCACCGCCGAAGAGACCCAGTACTTC
TRBD1	few	TRBJ2-5	TRBV4-2	CASSQVRGQQETQYF	TGTGCCAGCAGCCAGGTACGGGGACAGCAAGAGACCCAGTACTTC
NA	many	TRBJ2-7	TRBV7-2	CASSLGAPNSVEQYF	TGTGCCAGCAGCTTAGGGGCCCCCAACAGCGTCGAGCAGTACTTC
TRBD2	many	TRBJ2-5	TRBV9	CASSVAAGGEETQYF	TGTGCCAGCAGCGTAGCGGCGGGAGGCGAAGAGACCCAGTACTTC
NA	NA	TRBJ2-2	TRBV18	CASSPRTAGELFF	TGTGCCAGCTCACCAAGGACCGCCGGGGAGCTGTTTTTT
NA	few	TRBJ2-3	TRBV29-1	CSVGGRFTDTQYF	TGCAGCGTCGGGGGCCGTTTCACAGATACGCAGTATTTT
NA	NA	TRBJ2-1	TRBV7-2	CASSFFSVNEQFF	TGTGCCAGCAGCTTCTTTTCAGTCAATGAGCAGTTCTTC
NA	few	TRBJ1-1	TRBV29-1	CSAKGGVDTEAFF	TGCAGCGCGAAAGGGGGAGTAGACACTGAAGCTTTCTTT
NA	few	TRBJ2-2	TRBV19	CASYLGELFF	TGTGCCAGTTACCTGGGGGAGCTGTTTTTT
NA	few	TRBJ1-2	TRBV29-1	CSVAGREYSDTF	TGCAGCGTTGCGGGCAGAGAGTATTCCGACACCTTC
TRBD2	many	TRBJ2-3	TRBV5-5	CASSRRTGGDTQYF	TGTGCCAGCAGTCGACGGACGGGAGGAGATACGCAGTATTTT
NA	many	TRBJ2-1	TRBV11-2	CASRPGLTYNEQFF	TGTGCCAGCAGACCGGGCCTCACCTACAATGAGCAGTTCTTC
TRBD1	many	TRBJ2-7	TRBV28	CASSTQGQGIPYEQYF	TGTGCCAGCAGTACCCAGGGACAGGGGATCCCCTACGAGCAGTACTTC
TRBD2	many	TRBJ2-3	TRBV2	CASSFQEGGTDTQYF	TGTGCCAGCAGTTTTCAGGAGGGAGGGACAGATACGCAGTATTTT
NA	many	TRBJ1-2	TRBV12-3/TRBV12-4	CASSLRGNYGYTF	TGTGCCAGCAGTTTGCGGGGAAACTATGGCTACACCTTC
NA	many	TRBJ1-5	TRBV6-2/TRBV6-3	CASSLTRQPQHF	TGTGCCAGCAGCCTAACACGGCAGCCCCAGCATTTT
NA	NA	TRBJ2-1	TRBV27	CASSLGLRYNEQFF	TGTGCCAGCAGTTTAGGGCTACGCTACAATGAGCAGTTCTTC
TRBD1	few	TRBJ1-1	TRBV27	CASSRRQGLILEAFF	TGTGCCAGCAGTCGCCGACAGGGGCTCATTCTTGAAGCTTTCTTT
NA	NA	TRBJ2-6	TRBV12-3/TRBV12-4	CASSLRGGAPSGANVLTF	TGTGCCAGCAGTTTAAGGGGGGGGGCCCCCTCTGGGGCCAACGTCCTGACTTTC
TRBD1	many	TRBJ1-1	TRBV20-1	CSASRPLVKTGRNTEAFF	TGCAGTGCTAGCCGGCCCCTAGTTAAGACAGGGAGGAACACTGAAGCTTTCTTT
TRBD2	many	TRBJ2-1	TRBV6-1	CASRGTSGSRNEQFF	TGTGCCAGCAGGGGGACTAGCGGGTCTCGCAATGAGCAGTTCTTC
NA	many	TRBJ2-7	TRBV10-3	CAISESTDINYEQYF	TGTGCCATCAGTGAGTCGACTGACATCAACTACGAGCAGTACTTC
NA	many	TRBJ2-1	TRBV3-1	CASSQRASYNEQFF	TGTGCCAGCAGCCAGCGGGCCTCCTACAATGAGCAGTTCTTC
TRBD1	NA	TRBJ1-3	TRBV19	CASSVTGGSGNTIYF	TGTGCCAGTAGTGTGACAGGGGGCTCTGGAAACACCATATATTTT
TRBD2	few	TRBJ2-2	TRBV19	CASSIGLAGEDGELFF	TGTGCCAGTAGTATAGGTCTAGCGGGAGAGGACGGGGAGCTGTTTTTT
NA	NA	TRBJ2-1	TRBV10-1	CASSGTHRGSRNLFF	TGCGCCAGCAGTGGGACCCACCGAGGGTCCCGTAATCTGTTCTTC
NA	few	TRBJ2-1	TRBV6-1	CASLKDNEQFF	TGTGCCAGCCTGAAAGACAATGAGCAGTTCTTC
NA	many	TRBJ2-1	TRBV11-2	CASSSSEGVSAYNEQFF	TGTGCCAGCAGCTCAAGCGAGGGGGTTAGCGCCTACAATGAGCAGTTCTTC
NA	few	TRBJ2-7	TRBV29-1	CSVGSGVGYEQYF	TGCAGCGTGGGGTCCGGTGTGGGCTACGAGCAGTACTTC
TRBD1	few	TRBJ1-1	TRBV6-1	CATEDRGENTEAFF	TGTGCCACCGAAGACAGGGGGGAGAACACTGAAGCTTTCTTT
NA	many	TRBJ2-3	TRBV6-6	CASSYSGGSTDTQYF	TGTGCCAGCAGTTACTCGGGGGGTAGCACAGATACGCAGTATTTT
TRBD1	many	TRBJ1-2	TRBV6-1	CASSQRTGTAYGYTF	TGTGCCAGCAGTCAGAGGACAGGGACCGCCTATGGCTACACCTTC
NA	many	TRBJ1-1	TRBV28	CASRGSVRALMNTEAFF	TGTGCCAGCAGAGGGAGCGTTAGGGCACTCATGAACACTGAAGCTTTCTTT
TRBD2	many	TRBJ2-3	TRBV28	CASRNQLAGSSTDTQYF	TGTGCCAGCAGAAACCAGTTAGCGGGATCTAGCACAGATACGCAGTATTTT
TRBD1	NA	TRBJ1-5	TRBV19	CASSDRGHQPQHF	TGTGCCAGTAGCGACAGGGGGCACCAGCCCCAGCATTTT
NA	many	TRBJ2-4	TRBV27	CASSLGRGAKNIQYF	TGTGCCAGCAGTTTAGGAAGGGGAGCCAAAAACATTCAGTACTTC
NA	many	TRBJ2-5	TRBV20-1	CSARQRETQYF	TGCAGTGCTAGACAGAGGGAGACCCAGTACTTC
NA	many	TRBJ2-2	TRBV12-3/TRBV12-4	CASSTPGVGGELFF	TGTGCCAGCAGTACCCCAGGGGTTGGCGGGGAGCTGTTTTTT
NA	NA	TRBJ2-1	TRBV13	CASSSTVGEQFF	TGTGCCAGCAGTTCGACGGTTGGGGAGCAGTTCTTC
NA	many	TRBJ1-4	TRBV15	CATSRGNRASTNEKLFF	TGTGCCACCAGCAGAGGGAACCGGGCCTCAACTAATGAAAAACTGTTTTTT
NA	many	TRBJ1-3	TRBV12-3/TRBV12-4	CASSFGRRFSGNTIYF	TGTGCCAGCAGTTTCGGCCGGCGGTTCTCTGGAAACACCATATATTTT
NA	NA	TRBJ2-7	TRBV19	CASSIPEDIYEQYF	TGTGCCAGTAGTATACCTGAGGACATCTACGAGCAGTACTTC
TRBD1	few	TRBJ2-1	TRBV5-5	CASSEALDRGGYNEQFF	TGTGCCAGCAGCGAAGCCCTGGACAGGGGGGGCTACAATGAGCAGTTCTTC
NA	NA	TRBJ2-2	TRBV6-2/TRBV6-3	CASSYSLNTGELFF	TGTGCCAGCAGTTATAGTTTAAACACCGGGGAGCTGTTTTTT
NA	once	TRBJ2-7	TRBV11-2	CASSLAQGGEQYF	TGTGCCAGCAGCTTAGCACAGGGCGGCGAGCAGTACTTC
TRBD2	many	TRBJ2-1	TRBV7-9	CASSLLGLADNEQFF	TGTGCCAGCAGCTTACTGGGACTAGCGGACAATGAGCAGTTCTTC
TRBD1	few	TRBJ2-2	TRBV7-8	CASSPRDRVTGELFF	TGTGCCAGCAGCCCCCGGGACAGGGTAACCGGGGAGCTGTTTTTT
NA	NA	TRBJ2-3	TRBV6-1	CASSFGWDTDTQYF	TGTGCCAGCAGTTTCGGGTGGGACACAGATACGCAGTATTTT
NA	many	TRBJ1-2	TRBV11-3	CASSLALQTAPNYGYTF	TGTGCCAGCAGCTTAGCGTTACAGACAGCTCCTAACTATGGCTACACCTTC
TRBD2	NA	TRBJ2-4	TRBV20-1	CSAEAGNIQYF	TGCAGTGCAGAAGCGGGGAACATTCAGTACTTC
NA	NA	TRBJ2-1	TRBV2	CASSAEGAYNEQFF	TGTGCCAGCAGTGCGGAGGGGGCCTACAATGAGCAGTTCTTC
NA	many	TRBJ2-7	TRBV28	CASSPRGEQYF	TGTGCCAGCAGTCCCCGGGGCGAGCAGTACTTC
NA	few	TRBJ2-1	TRBV7-9	CASSLVKSSYNEQFF	TGTGCCAGCAGCTTAGTAAAGAGCTCCTACAATGAGCAGTTCTTC
NA	many	TRBJ1-1	TRBV28	CASSRFREGTEAFF	TGTGCCAGCAGTCGATTCAGGGAAGGAACTGAAGCTTTCTTT
TRBD2	many	TRBJ2-3	TRBV7-2	CASSLVSGGDTQYF	TGTGCCAGCAGCTTAGTTAGCGGGGGCGATACGCAGTATTTT
TRBD2	NA	TRBJ2-5	TRBV12-3/TRBV12-4	CASSTLLASETQYF	TGTGCCAGCAGTACCCTACTAGCGTCGGAGACCCAGTACTTC